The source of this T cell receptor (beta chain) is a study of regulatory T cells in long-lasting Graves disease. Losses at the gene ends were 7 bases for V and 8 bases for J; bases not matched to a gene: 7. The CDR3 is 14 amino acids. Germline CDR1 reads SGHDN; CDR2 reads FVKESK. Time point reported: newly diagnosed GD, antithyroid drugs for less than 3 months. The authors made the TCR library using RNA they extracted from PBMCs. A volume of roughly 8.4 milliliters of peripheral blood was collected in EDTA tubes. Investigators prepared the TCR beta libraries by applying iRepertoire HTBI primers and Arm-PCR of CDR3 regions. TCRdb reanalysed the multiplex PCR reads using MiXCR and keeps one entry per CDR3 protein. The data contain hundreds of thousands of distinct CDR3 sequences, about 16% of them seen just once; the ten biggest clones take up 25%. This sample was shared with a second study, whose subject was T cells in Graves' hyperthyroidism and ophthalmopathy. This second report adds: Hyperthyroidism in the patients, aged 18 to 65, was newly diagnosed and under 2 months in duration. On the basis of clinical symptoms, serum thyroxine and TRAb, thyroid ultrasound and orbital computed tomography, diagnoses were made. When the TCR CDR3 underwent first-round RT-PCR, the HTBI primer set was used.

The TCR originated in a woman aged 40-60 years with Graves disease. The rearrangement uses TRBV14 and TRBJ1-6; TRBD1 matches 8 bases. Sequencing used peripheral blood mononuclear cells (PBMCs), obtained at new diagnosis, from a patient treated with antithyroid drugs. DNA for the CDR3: TGTGCCAGCAACTTCGCAGGGGGCGATTCACCCCTCCACTTT. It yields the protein CASNFAGGDSPLHF.